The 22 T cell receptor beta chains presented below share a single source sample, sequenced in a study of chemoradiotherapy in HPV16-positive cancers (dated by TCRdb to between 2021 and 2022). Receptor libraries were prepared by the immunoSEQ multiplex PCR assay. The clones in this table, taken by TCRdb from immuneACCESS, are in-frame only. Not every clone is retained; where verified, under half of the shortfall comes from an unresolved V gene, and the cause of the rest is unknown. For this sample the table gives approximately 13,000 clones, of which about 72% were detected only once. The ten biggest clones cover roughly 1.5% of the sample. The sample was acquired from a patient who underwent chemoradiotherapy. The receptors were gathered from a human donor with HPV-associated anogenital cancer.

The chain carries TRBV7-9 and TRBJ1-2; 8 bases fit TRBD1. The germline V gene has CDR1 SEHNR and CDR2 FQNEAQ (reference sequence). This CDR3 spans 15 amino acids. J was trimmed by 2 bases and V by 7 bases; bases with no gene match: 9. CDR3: CASTQPGQGNYGYTF. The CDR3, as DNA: TGTGCCAGCACCCAACCCGGACAGGGAAACTATGGCTACACCTTC.

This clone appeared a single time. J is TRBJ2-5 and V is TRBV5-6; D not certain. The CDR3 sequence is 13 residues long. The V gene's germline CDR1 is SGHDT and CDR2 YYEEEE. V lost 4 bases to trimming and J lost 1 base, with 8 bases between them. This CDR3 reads CASSEVGQETQYF. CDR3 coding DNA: TGTGCCAGCAGCGAAGTCGGCCAAGAGACCCAGTACTTC.

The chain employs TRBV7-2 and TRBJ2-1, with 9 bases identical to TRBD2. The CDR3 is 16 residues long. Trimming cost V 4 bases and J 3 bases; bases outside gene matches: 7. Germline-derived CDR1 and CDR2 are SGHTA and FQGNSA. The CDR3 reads CASSSTLAGRYNEQFF. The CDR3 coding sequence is TGTGCCAGCAGCTCTACTCTAGCGGGGCGCTACAATGAGCAGTTCTTC.

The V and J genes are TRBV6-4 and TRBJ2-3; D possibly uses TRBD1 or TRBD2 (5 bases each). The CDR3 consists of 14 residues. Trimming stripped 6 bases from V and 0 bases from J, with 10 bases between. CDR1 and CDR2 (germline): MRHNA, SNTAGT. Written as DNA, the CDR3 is TGTGCCAGCAGCCGGGACGGAAGCACAGATACGCAGTATTTT. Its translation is CASSRDGSTDTQYF.

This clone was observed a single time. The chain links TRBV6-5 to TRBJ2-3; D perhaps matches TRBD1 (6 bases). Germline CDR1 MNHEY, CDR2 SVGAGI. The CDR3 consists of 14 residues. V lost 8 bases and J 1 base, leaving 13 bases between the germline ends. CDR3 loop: CASSWSGGTDTQYF. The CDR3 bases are TGTGCCAGCTCATGGTCAGGGGGCACAGATACGCAGTATTTT.

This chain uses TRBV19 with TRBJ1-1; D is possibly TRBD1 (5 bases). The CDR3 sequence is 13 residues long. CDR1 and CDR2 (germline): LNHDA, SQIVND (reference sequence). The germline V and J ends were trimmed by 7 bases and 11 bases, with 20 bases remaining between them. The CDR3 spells CASKTGTAKGAFF. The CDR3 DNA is TGTGCCAGTAAAACCGGGACCGCTAAGGGGGCTTTCTTT.

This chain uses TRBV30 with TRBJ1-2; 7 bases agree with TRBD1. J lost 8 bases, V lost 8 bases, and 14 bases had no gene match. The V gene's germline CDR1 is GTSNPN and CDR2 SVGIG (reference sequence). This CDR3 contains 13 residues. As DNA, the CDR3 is TGTGCCGAATCAATTGAGGGCAGGGGGGGCTACACCTTC. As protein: CAESIEGRGGYTF. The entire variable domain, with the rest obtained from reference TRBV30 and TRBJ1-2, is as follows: SQTIHQWPATLVQPVGSPLSLECTVEGTSNPNLYWYRQAAGRGLQLLFYSVGIGQISSEVPQNLSASRPQDRQFILSSKKLLLSDSGFYLCAESIEGRGGYTFGSGTRLTVV.

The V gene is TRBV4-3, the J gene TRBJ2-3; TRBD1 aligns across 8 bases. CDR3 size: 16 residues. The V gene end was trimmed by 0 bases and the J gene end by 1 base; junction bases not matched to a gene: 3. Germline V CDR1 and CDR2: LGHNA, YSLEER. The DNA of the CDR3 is TGCGCCAGCAGCCAAGATGGACAGGGCCGCACAGATACGCAGTATTTT. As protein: CASSQDGQGRTDTQYF.

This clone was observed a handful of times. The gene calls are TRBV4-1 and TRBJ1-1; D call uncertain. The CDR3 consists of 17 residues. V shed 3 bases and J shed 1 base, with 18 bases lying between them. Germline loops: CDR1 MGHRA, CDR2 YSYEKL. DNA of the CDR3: TGCGCCAGCAGCCACGGCGGTACACTCCGCCCGAACACTGAAGCTTTCTTT. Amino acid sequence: CASSHGGTLRPNTEAFF.

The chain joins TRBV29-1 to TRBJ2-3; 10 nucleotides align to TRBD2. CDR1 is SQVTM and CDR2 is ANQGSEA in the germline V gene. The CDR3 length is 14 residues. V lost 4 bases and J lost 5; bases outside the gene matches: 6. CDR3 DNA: TGCAGCGTTGGCAGCGGGGGGGAGGGAGATACGCAGTATTTT. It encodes CSVGSGGEGDTQYF.

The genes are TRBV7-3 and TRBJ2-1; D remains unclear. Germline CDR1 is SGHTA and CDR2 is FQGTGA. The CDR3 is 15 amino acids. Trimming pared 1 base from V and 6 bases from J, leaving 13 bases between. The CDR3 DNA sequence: TGTGCCAGCAGCTTAAGCCGCGGAATCCCCAATGAGCAGTTCTTC. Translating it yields CASSLSRGIPNEQFF.

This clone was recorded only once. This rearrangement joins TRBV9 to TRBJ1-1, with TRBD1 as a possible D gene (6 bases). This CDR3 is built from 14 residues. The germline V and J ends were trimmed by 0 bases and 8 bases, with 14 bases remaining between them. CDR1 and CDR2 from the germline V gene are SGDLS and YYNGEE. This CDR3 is CASSVAPDSLEAFF. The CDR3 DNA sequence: TGTGCCAGCAGCGTAGCCCCGGACAGCCTCGAAGCTTTCTTT.

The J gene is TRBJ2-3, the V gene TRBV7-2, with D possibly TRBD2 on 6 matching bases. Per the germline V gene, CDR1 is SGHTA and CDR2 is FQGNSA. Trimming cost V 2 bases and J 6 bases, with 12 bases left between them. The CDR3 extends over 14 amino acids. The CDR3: CASSLRGIRDTQYF. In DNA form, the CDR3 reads TGTGCCAGCAGCTTACGGGGGATTAGGGATACGCAGTATTTT.

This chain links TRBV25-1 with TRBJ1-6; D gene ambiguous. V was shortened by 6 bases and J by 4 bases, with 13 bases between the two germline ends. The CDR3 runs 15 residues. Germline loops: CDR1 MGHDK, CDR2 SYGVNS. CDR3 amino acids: CASSDGYGYNSPLHF. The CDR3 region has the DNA TGTGCCAGCAGCGATGGTTATGGTTATAATTCACCCCTCCACTTT.

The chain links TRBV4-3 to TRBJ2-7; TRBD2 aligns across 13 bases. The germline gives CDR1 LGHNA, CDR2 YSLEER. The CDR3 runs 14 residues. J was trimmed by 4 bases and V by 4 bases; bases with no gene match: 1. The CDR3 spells CASSPGLAGYEQYF. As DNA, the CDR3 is TGCGCCAGCAGCCCGGGACTAGCGGGGTACGAGCAGTACTTC.

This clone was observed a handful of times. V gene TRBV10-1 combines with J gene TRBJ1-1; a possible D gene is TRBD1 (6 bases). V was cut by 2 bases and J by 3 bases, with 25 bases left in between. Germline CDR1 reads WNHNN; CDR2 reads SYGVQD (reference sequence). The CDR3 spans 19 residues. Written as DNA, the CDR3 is TGCGCCAGCAGTGAGGCGGAGGACAGTAGTCGCGTCTGGGACACTGAAGCTTTCTTT. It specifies CASSEAEDSSRVWDTEAFF.

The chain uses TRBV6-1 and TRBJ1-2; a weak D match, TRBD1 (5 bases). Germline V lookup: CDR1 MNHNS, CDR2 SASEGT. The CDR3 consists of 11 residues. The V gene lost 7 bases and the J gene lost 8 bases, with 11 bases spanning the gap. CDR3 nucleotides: TGTGCCAGCAACAACGGGGGAGGCTACACCTTC. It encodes CASNNGGGYTF.

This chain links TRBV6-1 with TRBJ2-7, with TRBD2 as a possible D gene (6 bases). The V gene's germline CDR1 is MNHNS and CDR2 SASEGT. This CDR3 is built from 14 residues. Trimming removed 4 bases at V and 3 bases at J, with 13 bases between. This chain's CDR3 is CASSVITAGYEQYF. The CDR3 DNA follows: TGTGCCAGCAGTGTAATCACAGCGGGCTACGAGCAGTACTTC.

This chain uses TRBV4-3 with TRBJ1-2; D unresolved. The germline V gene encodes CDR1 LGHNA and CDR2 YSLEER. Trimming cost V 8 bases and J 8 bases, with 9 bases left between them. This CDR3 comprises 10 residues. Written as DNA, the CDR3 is TGCGCCAGCGGTCCTATAGGCTACACCTTC. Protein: CASGPIGYTF.

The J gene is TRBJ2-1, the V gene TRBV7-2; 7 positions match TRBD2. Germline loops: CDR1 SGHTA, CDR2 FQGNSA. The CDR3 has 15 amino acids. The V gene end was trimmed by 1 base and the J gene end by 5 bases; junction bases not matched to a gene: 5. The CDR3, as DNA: TGTGCCAGCAGCTTAGTGGGGGGGAGTCACAATGAGCAGTTCTTC. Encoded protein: CASSLVGGSHNEQFF.

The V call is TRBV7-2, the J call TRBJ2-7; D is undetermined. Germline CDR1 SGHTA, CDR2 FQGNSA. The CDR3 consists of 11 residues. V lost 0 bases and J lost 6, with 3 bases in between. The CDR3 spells CASSLAFEQYF. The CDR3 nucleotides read TGTGCCAGCAGCTTAGCGTTCGAGCAGTACTTC.

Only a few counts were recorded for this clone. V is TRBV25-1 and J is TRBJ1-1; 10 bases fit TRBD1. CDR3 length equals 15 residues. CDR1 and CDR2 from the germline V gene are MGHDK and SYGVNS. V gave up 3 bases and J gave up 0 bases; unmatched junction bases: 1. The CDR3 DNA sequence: TGTGCCAGCAGTGACGGGACAGGGGTGAACACTGAAGCTTTCTTT. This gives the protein CASSDGTGVNTEAFF.